This TCR beta chain was documented in a study of blood T cell repertoires in COVID-19. Trimming pared 6 bases from V and 3 bases from J, leaving 18 bases between. This CDR3 contains 16 residues. CDR1 is SGHDN and CDR2 is FVKESK in the germline V gene. Only a few counts were recorded for this clone. Produced via immunoSEQ multiplex PCR; TCRdb's table is partial and in-frame only. The profile shows about 260,000 clones, about nine tenths of them singletons. The rearrangement links TRBV14 to TRBJ1-3, with D tentatively TRBD1 (5 bases). This clonotype was sampled from a middle-aged woman with acute or convalescent COVID-19. The sequencing input was peripheral blood. The CDR3, as DNA: TGTGCCAGCAGTCCCCACGGGGGGTTGGATGGAAACACCATATATTTT. Its protein is CASSPHGGLDGNTIYF.